One T cell receptor (beta chain) is described in this entry. Antigen: not known. The sample comes from a study of cytomegalovirus exposure and HLA in healthy donors. About the research overall: There were 100 million to 130 million unique TCR beta sequences, drawn from approximately 190 million T cells, in an earlier analysis. Whole-study results and caveats: In a later analysis, HLA-C alleles had the fewest associated TCRs, DRB1 alleles the most. Per published reports, the classifier diagnosed cytomegalovirus status with high specificity and sensitivity.

PCR used 60 Vbeta primers and 13 Jbeta primers. The protocol was immunoSEQ multiplex PCR, while the TCRdb copy is restricted to in-frame clones and leaves out a portion. The sample spans under 200,000 clones; the ten largest clones claim almost 6.5%. The CDR3 runs to 17 residues. V was pared by 5 bases and J by 1 base, with 20 bases between. The germline V gene encodes CDR1 SEHNR and CDR2 FQNEAQ (reference sequence). This chain links TRBV7-9 with TRBJ1-1, with D maybe TRBD1 (5 bases). This TCR was recovered from a man aged 25 to 45 in good health and CMV-seronegative. Input material: PBMCs. In DNA, the CDR3 is TGTGCCAGCAGCCCCGGGGGGACCGGGGCGACGAACACTGAAGCTTTCTTT. Residues: CASSPGGTGATNTEAFF. Full variable domain (outside the CDR3, taken from reference TRBV7-9 and TRBJ1-1): DTGVSQNPRHKITKRGQNVTFRCDPISEHNRLYWYRQTLGQGPEFLTYFQNEAQLEKSRLLSDRFSAERPKGSFSTLEIQRTEQGDSAMYLCASSPGGTGATNTEAFFGQGTRLTVV.